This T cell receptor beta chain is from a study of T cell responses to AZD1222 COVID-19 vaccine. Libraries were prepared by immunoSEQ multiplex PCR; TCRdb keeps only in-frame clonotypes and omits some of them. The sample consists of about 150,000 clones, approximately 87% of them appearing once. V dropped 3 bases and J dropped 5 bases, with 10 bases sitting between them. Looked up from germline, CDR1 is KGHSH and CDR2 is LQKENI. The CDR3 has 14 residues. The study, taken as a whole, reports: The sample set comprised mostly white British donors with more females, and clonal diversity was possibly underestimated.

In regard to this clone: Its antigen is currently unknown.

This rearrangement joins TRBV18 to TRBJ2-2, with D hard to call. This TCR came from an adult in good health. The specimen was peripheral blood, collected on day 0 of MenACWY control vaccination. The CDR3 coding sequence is TGTGCCAGCTCACCCCTGGACCAAACCGGGGAGCTGTTTTTT. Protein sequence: CASSPLDQTGELFF.